This record covers a single T cell receptor beta chain. The antigen remains unidentified. The sample comes from a study of shared clonotypes between healthy human individuals. Across the whole study: The donors, a couple of women and three men, were aged 18 to 49. Study-wide results and caveats: The study's rarefaction showed incomplete sorted-subset sequencing despite large depth. Compared with clonotypes that all four donors shared, non-shared clonotypes had lower generation probabilities.

The germline CDR1 and CDR2 sequences are LNHDA and SQIVND (reference sequence). J was trimmed by 7 bases and V by 10 bases; bases with no gene match: 11. This CDR3 has 15 residues. As handled by the study authors: For the immunoSEQ data, sequences were junction-only without quality scores, so filtering differed. Using immunoSEQ multiplex PCR, the repertoire was profiled, and TCRdb retains in-frame clones only, with some absent. That table furnishes V, J and clone size, whereas the DNA furnished D and trimming. The data hold 1.4 million or so clones, with roughly 98.5% observed a single time. The chain joins TRBV19 to TRBJ2-2; TRBD2 aligns across 11 bases. This receptor was taken from a man aged 25 to 40 in good health. The sequenced sample was naive CD4+ T cells sorted from blood. Stated subset: CD45RA+ positively selected. The CDR3 nucleotides are TGTGCCACGATGCAGCTAGCGGGAGGTCACGGGGAGCTGTTTTTT. This sequence encodes CATMQLAGGHGELFF.